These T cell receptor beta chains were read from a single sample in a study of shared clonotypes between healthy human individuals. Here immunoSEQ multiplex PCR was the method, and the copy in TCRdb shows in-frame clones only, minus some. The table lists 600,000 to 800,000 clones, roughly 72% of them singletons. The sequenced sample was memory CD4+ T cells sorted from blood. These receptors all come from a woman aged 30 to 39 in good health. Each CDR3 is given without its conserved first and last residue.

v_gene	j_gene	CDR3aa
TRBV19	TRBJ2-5	ASSRTSSQETQY
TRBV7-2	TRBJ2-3	ASSLAWGSTDTQY
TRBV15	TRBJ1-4	ATSREGLVGKLF
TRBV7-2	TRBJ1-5	ASSINPGDQPQH
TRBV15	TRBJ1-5	ATSRGVGQGAFDDQPQH
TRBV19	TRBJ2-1	ASREGASGYNEQF
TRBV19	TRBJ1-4	ASSPDRGRRTAPLPNEKLF
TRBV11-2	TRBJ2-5	ASSLLTSVETQY
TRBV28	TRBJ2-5	ASSLGAAGPDQETQY
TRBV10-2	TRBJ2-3	ASTLAGADTQY